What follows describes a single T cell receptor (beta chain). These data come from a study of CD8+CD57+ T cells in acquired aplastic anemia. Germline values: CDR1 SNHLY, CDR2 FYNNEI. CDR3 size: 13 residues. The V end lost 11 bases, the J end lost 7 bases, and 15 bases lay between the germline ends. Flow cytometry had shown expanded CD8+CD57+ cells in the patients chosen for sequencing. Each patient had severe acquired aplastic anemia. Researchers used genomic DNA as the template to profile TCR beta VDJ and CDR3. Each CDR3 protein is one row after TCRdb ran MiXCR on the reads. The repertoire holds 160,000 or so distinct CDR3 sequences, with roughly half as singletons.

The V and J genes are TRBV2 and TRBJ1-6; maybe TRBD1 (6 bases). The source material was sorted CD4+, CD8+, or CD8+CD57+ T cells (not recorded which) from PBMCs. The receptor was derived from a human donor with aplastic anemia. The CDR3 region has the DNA TGTGCCGGACTCCGGGACACAAATTCACCCCTCCACTTT. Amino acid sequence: CAGLRDTNSPLHF.